This TCR beta chain was profiled in a study of identical twins' blood T cells. Study results and limitations: Abundant TCRbeta CDR3s overlapped more between twins than with unrelated donors.

Donors were six healthy women in three monozygous twin pairs. Reared together, all three twin pairs probably met the same infectious agents and vaccines. CDR1 is ENHRY and CDR2 is SYGVKD in the germline V gene. CDR3 length equals 14 residues. V was trimmed by 0 bases and J by 2 bases, leaving 5 bases between them. This clonotype was seen a few times. Its antigen is not known. TCRdb passed the 5' RACE reads through MiXCR, listing each CDR3 protein once. The profile shows roughly 340,000 distinct CDR3 sequences, 25% to 35% of them singletons. What was sequenced was PBMCs. The chain carries TRBV10-3 and TRBJ2-4; D unresolved. This sequence originates from a woman between 18 and 55 years old in good health. The CDR3 DNA reads as TGTGCCATCAGTGAGTCGGCTTCCAAAAACATTCAGTACTTC. As protein: CAISESASKNIQYF.